Each of the 23 T cell receptor beta chains below was sequenced from the same sample in a study of blood T cell repertoires in COVID-19 (dated by TCRdb to 2020 to 2022). Receptor amplification or capture employed the immunoSEQ multiplex PCR assay. What TCRdb holds here is the immuneACCESS table cut down to in-frame rearrangements. Part of the clones is not present; checked against another copy, under half of the missing clones reflect an unresolved V gene, and the others are unexplained. Within this sample are about 130,000 clones, with roughly 78% of them counted one time only. The biggest ten clones account for approximately 6% of the sample. Sequencing used PBMCs or T cells enriched from blood (not recorded which). These receptor sequences come from a woman aged 50 to 65 who had recovered from COVID-19.

This clone has just one count. J is TRBJ2-3 and V is TRBV11-2; 7 bases agree with TRBD2. This CDR3 has 12 residues. Germline CDR1 is SGHAT and CDR2 is FQNNGV. Trimming took 5 bases from V and 4 from J; bases not matched to a gene: 0. The CDR3 here is CASSREADTQYF. The DNA of the CDR3 is TGTGCCAGCAGCCGGGAGGCAGATACGCAGTATTTT. The full variable domain, rest sourced from reference TRBV11-2 and TRBJ2-3, is EAGVAQSPRYKIIEKRQSVAFWCNPISGHATLYWYQQILGQGPKLLIQFQNNGVVDDSQLPKDRFSAERLKGVDSTLKIQPAKLEDSAVYLCASSREADTQYFGPGTRLTVL.

The CDR3 loop reads CASSTDRNYGYTF. CDR3 in DNA: TGTGCCAGCAGCACGGACAGAAACTATGGCTACACCTTC. The chain joins TRBV7-2 to TRBJ1-2, with a tentative D call TRBD1 (6 bases). Trimming stripped 5 bases from V and 2 bases from J, with 9 bases between. The CDR3 spans 13 residues. Germline loops: CDR1 SGHTA, CDR2 FQGNSA.

V gene TRBV27 combines with J gene TRBJ1-3; 7 nucleotides agree with TRBD1. The germline V gene encodes CDR1 MNHEY and CDR2 SMNVEV (reference sequence). There are 17 residues in the CDR3. Trimming at V came to 0 bases and at J to 2 bases, leaving 7 bases not matched to a gene. CDR3 bases: TGTGCCAGCAGTTTATCCCCGGGACAGCGTACTGGAAACACCATATATTTT. It specifies CASSLSPGQRTGNTIYF.

The V gene is TRBV4-1, the J gene TRBJ1-1; D is unclear. Looked up from germline, CDR1 is MGHRA and CDR2 is YSYEKL. The V end was cut by 0 bases, the J end by 8 bases, with 10 bases between. The CDR3 length is 13 residues. The CDR3: CASSQDSPREAFF. CDR3 sequence (DNA): TGCGCCAGCAGCCAAGATTCTCCCAGGGAAGCTTTCTTT.

V and J are TRBV2 and TRBJ1-6; 7 positions match TRBD1. Trimming at V came to 4 bases and at J to 6 bases, leaving 6 bases not matched to a gene. The CDR3 is 15 residues long. From germline, CDR1 is SNHLY and CDR2 FYNNEI. In nucleotides, the CDR3 is TGTGCCAGCAGTGGGACAGGAAGAAGTAATTCACCCCTCCACTTT. Its translation is CASSGTGRSNSPLHF.

This chain links TRBV28 with TRBJ1-2, with D possibly matching TRBD1 (6 bases). The CDR3 has 12 residues. CDR1 is MDHEN and CDR2 is SYDVKM in the germline V gene. Trimming left V 5 bases short and J 13 bases short, with 17 bases between. The CDR3 coding sequence is TGTGCCAGCAGTAGAAGGACAGTGTGGGCCACCTTC. Amino acid sequence: CASSRRTVWATF.

The rearrangement links TRBV29-1 to TRBJ1-2, with D tentatively TRBD1 (6 bases). The germline V gene encodes CDR1 SQVTM and CDR2 ANQGSEA. V lost 0 bases to trimming and J lost 2 bases, with 16 bases between them. This CDR3 has 16 residues. The CDR3 loop reads CSVEDLGRGSNYGYTF. The CDR3 DNA reads as TGCAGCGTTGAAGATCTTGGCAGGGGCTCAAACTATGGCTACACCTTC.

The chain couples TRBV11-2 to TRBJ1-1; TRBD1 matches 8 bases. Germline-derived CDR1 and CDR2 are SGHAT and FQNNGV. V lost 2 bases and J lost 2; bases outside the gene matches: 4. This CDR3 comprises 15 residues. The CDR3 reads CASSLRQGLNTEAFF. DNA for the CDR3: TGTGCCAGCAGCTTAAGACAGGGGTTAAACACTGAAGCTTTCTTT.

This clone has just a few counts. The rearrangement joins TRBV4-2 to TRBJ2-6, with TRBD2 identical over 7 bases. CDR1 and CDR2 from the germline V gene are LGHNA and YNFKEQ. The CDR3 is 16 residues long. V lost 1 base and J lost 0; bases outside the gene matches: 0. The DNA for the CDR3 is TGTGCCAGCAGCCAAGCGGGGGGCTCTGGGGCCAACGTCCTGACTTTC. Its translation is CASSQAGGSGANVLTF.

The count of this clone is one. The chain couples TRBV27 to TRBJ2-1, with 8 bases identical to TRBD1. CDR1 is MNHEY, CDR2 SMNVEV, per germline (reference sequence). The V gene end was trimmed by 3 bases and the J gene end by 0 bases; junction bases not matched to a gene: 1. The CDR3 has 15 amino acids. CDR3 amino acids: CASSFQGASYNEQFF. In nucleotides, the CDR3 is TGTGCCAGCAGTTTCCAGGGGGCCTCCTACAATGAGCAGTTCTTC.

A few counts support this clone. V gene TRBV2 combines with J gene TRBJ1-2, with D uncertain. Germline V gene sequence: CDR1 SNHLY, CDR2 FYNNEI. This CDR3 has 14 amino acids. Between the trimmed V and J ends, which lost 6 bases and 4 bases, there was a span of 15 bases. CDR3 sequence: CASRETARSYGYTF. The DNA for the CDR3 is TGTGCCAGCAGAGAGACTGCCCGGAGCTATGGCTACACCTTC.

J is TRBJ2-7 and V is TRBV3-1 (or the pseudogene TRBV3-2), with D possibly matching TRBD1 (5 bases). The ends were cut back, 1 base at V and 3 bases at J, with 13 bases in the middle. Germline V gives CDR1 LGHDT, CDR2 YNNKEL (reference sequence). The CDR3 has 15 residues. DNA of the CDR3: TGTGCCAGCAGCCAAGTCGAGCAGGGCCACTACGAGCAGTACGTC. Protein product: CASSQVEQGHYEQYV.

V is TRBV6-5 and J is TRBJ2-7, with no clear D. The V end lost 6 bases, the J end lost 1 base, and 16 bases lay between the germline ends. Germline V gene sequence: CDR1 MNHEY, CDR2 SVGAGI. The CDR3 extends over 15 amino acids. CDR3 region: CASRRISRRSYEQYF. The CDR3 DNA reads TGTGCCAGCAGAAGGATTTCGAGGCGGTCCTACGAGCAGTACTTC.

V is TRBV11-2 and J is TRBJ1-2; D gene unclear. V was trimmed by 0 bases and J by 4 bases, leaving 12 bases between them. Germline CDR1 reads SGHAT; CDR2 reads FQNNGV. The CDR3 is 15 amino acids. The CDR3: CASSLDGQAAYGYTF. The DNA of the CDR3 is TGTGCCAGCAGCTTAGATGGGCAGGCTGCCTATGGCTACACCTTC.

V and J are TRBV30 and TRBJ2-2; tentatively, D is TRBD1 (6 bases). This CDR3 region has 14 residues. Deletions cut 4 bases from V and 0 bases from J, with 9 bases between. The V gene's germline CDR1 is GTSNPN and CDR2 SVGIG (reference sequence). CDR3 protein: CAWNWGPNTGELFF. CDR3 DNA sequence: TGTGCCTGGAACTGGGGGCCGAACACCGGGGAGCTGTTTTTT.

The rearrangement joins TRBV7-6 to TRBJ2-2; TRBD1 might be the D (5 bases). This CDR3 comprises 14 residues. Deletions cut 1 base from V and 5 bases from J, with 8 bases between. In germline, CDR1 is SGHVS, CDR2 FNYEAQ. CDR3 DNA sequence: TGTGCCAGCAGCTTAGGACAGACAACCGGGGAGCTGTTTTTT. It is translated as CASSLGQTTGELFF.

The CDR3 DNA is TGTGCCAGCAGCTTACGGGGGGACACTGAAGCTTTCTTT. Its protein is CASSLRGDTEAFF. The chain combines TRBV7-3 with TRBJ1-1; TRBD1 might be the D (5 bases). Germline V gene data show CDR1 as SGHTA and CDR2 as FQGTGA. Trimming removed 2 bases at V and 3 bases at J, with 7 bases between. The CDR3 consists of 13 residues. The full variable domain, its missing parts supplied by reference TRBV7-3 and TRBJ1-1, is GAGVSQTPSNKVTEKGKYVELRCDPISGHTALYWYRQSLGQGPEFLIYFQGTGAADDSGLPNDRFFAVRPEGSVSTLKIQRTERGDSAVYLCASSLRGDTEAFFGQGTRLTVV.

This chain connects TRBV28 to TRBJ1-3; D possibly corresponds to TRBD1 (5 bases). The CDR3 has 14 residues. Germline-derived CDR1 and CDR2 are MDHEN and SYDVKM. Trimming removed 2 bases at V and 4 bases at J, with 9 bases between. CDR3 amino acids: CASSLRQTGNTIYF. CDR3 DNA sequence: TGTGCCAGCAGTTTAAGACAGACCGGAAACACCATATATTTT.

This clone was picked up a small number of times. V usage is TRBV19 and J usage is TRBJ2-1; 7 nucleotides align to TRBD2. Germline V CDR1 and CDR2: LNHDA, SQIVND (reference sequence). V gave up 8 bases and J gave up 5 bases; unmatched junction bases: 6. The CDR3 covers 13 residues. The CDR3 sequence: CASQLGLDNEQFF. The CDR3 DNA follows: TGTGCCAGTCAACTCGGACTAGACAATGAGCAGTTCTTC.

This clone was counted a single time. The rearrangement uses TRBV6-5 and TRBJ1-3; D uncertain. The V end was cut by 7 bases, the J end by 4 bases, with 17 bases between. The CDR3 covers 15 residues. CDR1 MNHEY and CDR2 SVGAGI come from the germline V gene. The CDR3 DNA reads TGTGCCAGCACCCAAAGGCGATCGGGGGGAAACACCATATATTTT. It encodes CASTQRRSGGNTIYF.

This clone came up once. The chain recombines TRBV27 with TRBJ1-5; D gene uncertain. V was cut by 2 bases and J by 5 bases, with 7 bases left in between. The CDR3 runs 13 residues. Germline V lookup: CDR1 MNHEY, CDR2 SMNVEV (reference sequence). CDR3 protein: CASSLGRDQPQHF. The CDR3 coding sequence is TGTGCCAGCAGTTTAGGTAGAGATCAGCCCCAGCATTTT.

The chain couples TRBV6-5 to TRBJ2-1; 9 positions match TRBD2. CDR3 length equals 15 residues. The J segment lost 8 bases and the V segment lost 8 bases, leaving 13 bases of the junction unmatched. Germline V gene sequence: CDR1 MNHEY, CDR2 SVGAGI. The CDR3 nucleotides read TGTGCCAGCTTACCGACTAGCGGTTTTAGGGATGAGCAGTTCTTC. Amino acid sequence: CASLPTSGFRDEQFF.

The chain employs TRBV7-2 and TRBJ1-3, with D tentatively TRBD1 (6 bases). Per the germline V gene, CDR1 is SGHTA and CDR2 is FQGNSA. The V end was cut by 1 base, the J end by 3 bases, with 7 bases between. The CDR3 consists of 14 residues. The CDR3 nucleotides read TGTGCCAGCAGCTTAGGGACAGTTGGAAACACCATATATTTT. Translated, it gives CASSLGTVGNTIYF.